This T cell receptor (beta chain) was profiled in a study of blood T cell repertoires in COVID-19. Whole-study context: Samples taken during acute and convalescent COVID-19 were collected in the United States, Italy and Spain. From T cells, B-cell-depleted T cells, or PBMCs came the material, which was cDNA or gDNA.

Germline-derived CDR1 and CDR2 are SGHRS and YFSETQ. The V gene end was trimmed by 4 bases and the J gene end by 8 bases; junction bases not matched to a gene: 7. The CDR3 is made up of 14 amino acids. Original processing methods: Amplifying reference gene primers gave estimates of nucleated cell counts. TCRdb keeps only in-frame clones here, not all; method: immunoSEQ multiplex PCR. V and J calls and clone size are copied from that table; D and trimming were computed from the DNA. The sample records about 200,000 clones, less than 90% being singletons. The chain recombines TRBV5-1 with TRBJ1-4; 8 positions match TRBD1. Material for sequencing was peripheral blood. This sequence originates from a woman between 70 and 85 years old with acute or convalescent COVID-19. CDR3 coding DNA: TGCGCCAGCAGCAAGACAGGGGTAAAGGAAAAACTGTTTTTT. Its translation is CASSKTGVKEKLFF.